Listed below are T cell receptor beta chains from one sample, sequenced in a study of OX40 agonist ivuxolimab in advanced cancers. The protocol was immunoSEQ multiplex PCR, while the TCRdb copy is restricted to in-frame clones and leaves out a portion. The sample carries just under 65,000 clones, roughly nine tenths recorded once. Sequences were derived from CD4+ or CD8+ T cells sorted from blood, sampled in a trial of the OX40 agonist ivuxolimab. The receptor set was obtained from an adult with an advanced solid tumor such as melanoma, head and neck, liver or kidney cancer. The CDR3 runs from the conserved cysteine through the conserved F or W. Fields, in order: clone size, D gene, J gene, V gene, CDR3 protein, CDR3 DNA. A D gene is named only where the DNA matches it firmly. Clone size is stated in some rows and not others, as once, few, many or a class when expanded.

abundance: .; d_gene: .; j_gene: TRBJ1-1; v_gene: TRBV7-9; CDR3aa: CASSVTPEEEAFF; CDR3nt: TGTGCCAGCAGCGTAACTCCCGAGGAGGAAGCTTTCTTT
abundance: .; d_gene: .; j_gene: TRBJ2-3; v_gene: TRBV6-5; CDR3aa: CASSYAPPAGTDTQYF; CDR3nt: TGTGCCAGCAGTTACGCTCCTCCTGCGGGCACAGATACGCAGTATTTT
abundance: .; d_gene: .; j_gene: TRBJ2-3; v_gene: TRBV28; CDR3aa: CASSRWTVTSTDTQYF; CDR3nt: TGTGCCAGCAGTCGATGGACTGTAACTTCTACAGATACGCAGTATTTT
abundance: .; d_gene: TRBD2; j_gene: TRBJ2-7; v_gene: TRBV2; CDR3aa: CASSEGGAGEGEQYF; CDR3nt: TGTGCCAGCAGTGAAGGCGGAGCGGGAGAGGGGGAGCAGTACTTC
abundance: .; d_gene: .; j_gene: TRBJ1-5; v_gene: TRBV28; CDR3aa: CASTYREDQPQHF; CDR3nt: TGTGCCAGCACCTATCGCGAGGATCAGCCCCAGCATTTT
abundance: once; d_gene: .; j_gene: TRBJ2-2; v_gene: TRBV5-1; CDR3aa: CASSRAYVGTGELFF; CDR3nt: TGCGCCAGCTCACGCGCATACGTTGGGACCGGGGAGCTGTTTTTT
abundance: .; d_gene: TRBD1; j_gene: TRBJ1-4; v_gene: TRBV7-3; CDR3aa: CASSSGTGRGNEKLFF; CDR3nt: TGTGCCAGCAGCTCCGGGACAGGGAGGGGCAATGAAAAACTGTTTTTT
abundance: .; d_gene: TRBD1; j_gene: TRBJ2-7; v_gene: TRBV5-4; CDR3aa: CASSLSTGQDYEQYF; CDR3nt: TGTGCCAGCAGCTTGTCGACAGGGCAGGACTACGAGCAGTACTTC
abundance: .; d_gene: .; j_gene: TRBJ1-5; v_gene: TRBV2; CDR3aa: CASRENQPQHF; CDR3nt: TGTGCCAGCAGAGAGAATCAGCCCCAGCATTTT
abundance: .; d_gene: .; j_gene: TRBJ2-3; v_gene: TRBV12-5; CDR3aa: CASGLADTQYF; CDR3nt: TGTGCTAGTGGTTTGGCAGATACGCAGTATTTT
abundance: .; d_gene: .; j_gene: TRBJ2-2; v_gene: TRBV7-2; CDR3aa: CASSTGLTGELFF; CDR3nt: TGTGCCAGCAGCACCGGACTCACCGGGGAGCTGTTTTTT
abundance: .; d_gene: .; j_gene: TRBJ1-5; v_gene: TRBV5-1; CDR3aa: CASSLGVYAGPPQHF; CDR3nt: TGCGCCAGCAGCTTAGGGGTCTACGCCGGGCCGCCCCAGCATTTT
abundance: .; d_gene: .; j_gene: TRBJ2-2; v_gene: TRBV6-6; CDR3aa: CASLPSNTGELFF; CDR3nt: TGTGCCAGCCTACCTTCGAACACCGGGGAGCTGTTTTTT